This TCR beta chain was documented in a study of blood T cell repertoires in COVID-19. Turning to the study itself: Spain, Italy and the United States supplied samples that represented acute and convalescent COVID-19.

In the authors' methods: Quantification of nucleated cells was approximated via reference gene primer amplification. Profiling relied on immunoSEQ multiplex PCR, and the TCRdb table lists in-frame clones only, not all of them. V and J calls and clone size are copied from that table; D and trimming were computed from the DNA. The table lists some 180,000 clones, 85% of them singletons. CDR3 length equals 14 residues. Trimming at V came to 8 bases and at J to 7 bases, leaving 12 bases not matched to a gene. CDR1 and CDR2 (germline): MGHRA, YSYEKL. V gene TRBV4-1 combines with J gene TRBJ1-1; 8 bases are a match to TRBD1. The specimen was peripheral blood. The sequence derives from a woman of 80 years or more with COVID-19, enrolled during active disease. The CDR3: CASELRQGAIEAFF. The CDR3 DNA reads TGCGCCAGCGAACTGAGGCAGGGGGCGATTGAAGCTTTCTTT.